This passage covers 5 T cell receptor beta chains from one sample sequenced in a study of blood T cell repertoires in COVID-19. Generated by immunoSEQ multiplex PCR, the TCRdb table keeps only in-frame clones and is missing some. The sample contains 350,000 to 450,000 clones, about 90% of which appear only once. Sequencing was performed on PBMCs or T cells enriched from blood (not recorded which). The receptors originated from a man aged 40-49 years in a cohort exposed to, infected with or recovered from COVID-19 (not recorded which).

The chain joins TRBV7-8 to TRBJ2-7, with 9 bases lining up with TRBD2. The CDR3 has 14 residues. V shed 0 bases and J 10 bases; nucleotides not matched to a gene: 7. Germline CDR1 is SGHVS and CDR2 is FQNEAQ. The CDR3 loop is CASSLAGSGSYQYF. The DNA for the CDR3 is TGTGCCAGCAGCTTAGCAGGTAGCGGGAGCTACCAGTACTTC.

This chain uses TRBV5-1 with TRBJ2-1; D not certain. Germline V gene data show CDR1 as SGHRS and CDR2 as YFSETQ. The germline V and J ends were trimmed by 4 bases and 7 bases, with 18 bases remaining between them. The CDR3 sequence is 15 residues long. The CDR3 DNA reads TGCGCCAGCAGCCCTATAATCTCTACAGTGAATGAGCAGTTCTTC. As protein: CASSPIISTVNEQFF. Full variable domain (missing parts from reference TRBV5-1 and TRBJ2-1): KAGVTQTPRYLIKTRGQQVTLSCSPISGHRSVSWYQQTPGQGLQFLFEYFSETQRNKGNFPGRFSGRQFSNSRSEMNVSTLELGDSALYLCASSPIISTVNEQFFGPGTRLTVL.

This CDR3 is CASRGLTSGAYTGELFF. CDR3 in DNA: TGCGCCAGCAGAGGCTTGACTAGCGGGGCTTACACCGGGGAGCTGTTTTTT. The chain is built from TRBV5-1 and TRBJ2-2; 11 positions match TRBD2. Trimming at V came to 5 bases and at J to 3 bases, leaving 9 bases not matched to a gene. The CDR3 contains 17 residues. CDR1 and CDR2 (germline): SGHRS, YFSETQ. Variable domain in full (rest from reference TRBV5-1 and TRBJ2-2): KAGVTQTPRYLIKTRGQQVTLSCSPISGHRSVSWYQQTPGQGLQFLFEYFSETQRNKGNFPGRFSGRQFSNSRSEMNVSTLELGDSALYLCASRGLTSGAYTGELFFGEGSRLTVL.

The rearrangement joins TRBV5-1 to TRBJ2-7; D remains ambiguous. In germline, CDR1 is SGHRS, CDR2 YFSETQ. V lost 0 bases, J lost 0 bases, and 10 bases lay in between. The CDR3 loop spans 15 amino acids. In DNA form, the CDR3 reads TGCGCCAGCAGCTTGGACAGCCCGAGCTCCTACGAGCAGTACTTC. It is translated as CASSLDSPSSYEQYF.

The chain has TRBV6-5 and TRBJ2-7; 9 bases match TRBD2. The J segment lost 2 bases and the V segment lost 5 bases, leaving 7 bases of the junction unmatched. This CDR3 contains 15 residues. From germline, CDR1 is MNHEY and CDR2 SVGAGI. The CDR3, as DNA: TGTGCCAGCAGTAGATTAGCGGGAGCAGCCTACGAGCAGTACTTC. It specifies CASSRLAGAAYEQYF.